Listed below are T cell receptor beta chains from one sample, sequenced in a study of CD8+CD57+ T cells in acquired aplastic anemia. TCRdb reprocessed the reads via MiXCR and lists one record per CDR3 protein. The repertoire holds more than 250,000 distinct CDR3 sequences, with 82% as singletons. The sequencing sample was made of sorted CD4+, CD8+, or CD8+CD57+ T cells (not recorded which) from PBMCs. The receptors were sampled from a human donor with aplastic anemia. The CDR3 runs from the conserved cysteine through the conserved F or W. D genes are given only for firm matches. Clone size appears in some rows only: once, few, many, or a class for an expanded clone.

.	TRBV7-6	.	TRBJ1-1	CASSLGSGEDFFGFF	TGTGCCAGCAGCTTAGGGTCAGGTGAAGATTTCTTTGGATTCTTT
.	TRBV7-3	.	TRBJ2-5	CASSRQANAVEQYF	TGTGCCAGCTCAAGACAGGCCAACGCCGTTGAACAGTACTTC
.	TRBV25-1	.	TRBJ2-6	CASSEYTGMAGANVLTF	TGTGCCAGCAGTGAATATACGGGTATGGCTGGGGCCAACGTCCTGACTTTC
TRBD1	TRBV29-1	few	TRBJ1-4	CSVGGQGVEKLFF	TGCAGCGTGGGGGGACAGGGAGTTGAAAAACTGTTTTTT
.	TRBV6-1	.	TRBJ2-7	CASSWVQGNYEQYF	TGTGCCAGCAGCTGGGTGCAGGGTAACTACGAGCAGTACTTC
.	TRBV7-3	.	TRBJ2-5	CATSRSREQETQYF	TGTGCCACCAGCAGAAGCAGAGAGCAAGAGACCCAGTATTTC
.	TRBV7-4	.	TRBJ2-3	CASSRLDSPYNEQYF	TGTGCCAGCAGCAGGTTGGACAGTCCCTACAATGAGCAGTATTTT
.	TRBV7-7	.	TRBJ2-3	CASSLAPRHDKLFF	TGTGCCAGCAGCTTAGCCCCGAGGCACGATAAGCTCTTTTTT
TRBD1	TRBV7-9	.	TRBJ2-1	CASSSRGTGGSPLQFF	TGTGCCAGCAGCTCGCGAGGGACAGGGGGTTCACCCCTCCAGTTCTTC
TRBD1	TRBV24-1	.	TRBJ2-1	CATSETGTDDNEQFF	TGTGCCACCAGTGAGACCGGGACAGACGACAATGAGCAGTTCTTC
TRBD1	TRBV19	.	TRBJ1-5	CASSTLRDRGVNQPQHF	TGTGCCAGTAGTACTCTCCGGGACAGGGGGGTAAATCAGCCCCAGCATTTT
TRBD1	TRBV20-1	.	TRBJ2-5	CSAGGGTGTETQYF	TGCAGTGCTGGGGGGGGGACAGGGACTGAGACCCAGTACTTC
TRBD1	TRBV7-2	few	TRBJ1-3	CASSTDRGNTIYF	TGTGCCAGCAGTACCGACAGGGGGAACACCATATATTTT
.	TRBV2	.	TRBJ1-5	CASGDGGTATQF	TGTGCCAGCGGGGACGGGGGCACGGCCACGCAGTTT
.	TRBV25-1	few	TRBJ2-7	CASSESGLAHNYEQYF	TGTGCCAGCAGTGAATCGGGGCTAGCCCATAACTACGAGCAGTACTTC
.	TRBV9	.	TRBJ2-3	CASSLGGDLDTEYF	TGTGCCAGCAGCTTAGGGGGGGATCTCGATACGGAGTATTTT
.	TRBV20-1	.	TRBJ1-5	CSAIGRGAMIWVSNQPQHF	TGCAGTGCTATCGGGAGGGGAGCCATGATCTGGGTCAGCAATCAGCCCCAGCATTTT
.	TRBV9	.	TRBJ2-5	CASSVGTDTQSFDF	TGTGCCAGCAGCGTAGGGACAGATACGCAGTCTTTTGACTTC
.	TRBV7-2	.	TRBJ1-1	CASSLDAKPEDFF	TGTGCCAGCAGCTTAGACGCCAAGCCTGAAGATTTCTTT
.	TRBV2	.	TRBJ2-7	CASSLAGTHYEQYF	TGCGCCAGCAGCTTGGCCGGGACGCACTACGAGCAGTACTTC
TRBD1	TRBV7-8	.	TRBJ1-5	CASSKTGTNQPQHF	TGTGCCAGCAGCAAGACAGGGACCAATCAGCCCCAGCATTTT
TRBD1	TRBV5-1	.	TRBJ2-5	CASRTGTGFWETQYF	TGCGCCAGCAGGACCGGGACAGGGTTTTGGGAGACCCAGTACTTC
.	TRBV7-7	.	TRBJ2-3	CASSLSARNDQQFF	TGTGCCAGCAGCTTATCCGCGAGGAATGATCAGCAGTTTTTT
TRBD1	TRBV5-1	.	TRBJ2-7	CASSLGTGEGEQYF	TGCGCCAGCAGCTTGGGGACAGGGGAGGGCGAGCAGTACTTC
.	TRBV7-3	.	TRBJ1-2	CASSFTKDTNYGYTF	TGTGCCAGTAGCTTCACTAAGGATACTAACTATGGCTACACCTTC
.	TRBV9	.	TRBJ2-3	CASSAGGSATQYF	TGTGCCAGCAGCGCCGGGGGCAGCGCCACGCAGTATTTT
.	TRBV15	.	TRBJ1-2	CATSIGPGQETYYYAF	TGTGCCACCAGCATCGGCCCCGGCCAAGAGACCTATTACTACGCCTTC
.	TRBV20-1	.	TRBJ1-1	CSASWLAGGNTEAFF	TGCAGTGCTAGCTGGCTAGCGGGGGGGAACACTGAAGCTTTCTTT
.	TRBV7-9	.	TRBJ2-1	CASSTTAGTQDYGF	TGTGCCAGCAGCACGACAGCCGGGACCCAGGACTACGGCTTC
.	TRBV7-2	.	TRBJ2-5	CASSLAQGTKAPQYF	TGTGCCAGCAGCTTAGCCCAAGGGACCAAAGCGCCCCAGTACTTC
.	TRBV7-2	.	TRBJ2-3	CASSLAAGADEQQYF	TGTGCCAGCAGCTTAGCGGCGGGTGCCGATGAGCAGCAGTATTTT
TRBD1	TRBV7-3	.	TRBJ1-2	CASSRRDRGFDYGYTF	TGTGCCAGCTCAAGACGGGACAGGGGCTTTGACTATGGCTACACCTTC
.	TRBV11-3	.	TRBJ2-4	CASSGDVTIQYF	TGTGCCAGCAGCGGAGATGTGACCATTCAGTACTTC
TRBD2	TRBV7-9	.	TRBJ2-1	CASSLERSGDSAEQFF	TGTGCCAGCAGCTTGGAAAGAAGCGGGGATAGTGCTGAGCAGTTCTTC
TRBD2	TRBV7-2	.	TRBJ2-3	CASSEAGGPDQYF	TGTGCCAGCAGCGAAGCGGGAGGACCCGATCAGTATTTT
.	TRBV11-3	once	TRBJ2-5	CASSSYLTAQYF	TGTGCCAGCAGCTCCTATCTAACAGCCCAGTACTTC
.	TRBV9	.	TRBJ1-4	CASSVGTARNINEKLFF	TGTGCCAGCAGCGTAGGGACCGCCCGAAATATTAATGAAAAACTGTTTTTT
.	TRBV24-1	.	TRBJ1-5	CATSVGGRQGETQHF	TGTGCCACCAGTGTTGGCGGGAGGCAAGGGGAGACCCAGCATTTT
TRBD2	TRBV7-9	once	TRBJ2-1	CASRDPGGNEQFF	TGTGCCAGCAGAGATCCGGGGGGCAATGAGCAGTTCTTC
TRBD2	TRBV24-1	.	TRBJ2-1	CATSRGTSSYNEQFF	TGTGCCACCAGCCGAGGGACTAGCTCCTACAATGAGCAGTTCTTC
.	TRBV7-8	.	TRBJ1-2	CASSLAGAGGYQF	TGTGCCAGCAGCTTAGCGGGAGCAGGTGGCTACCAGTTC
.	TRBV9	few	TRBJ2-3	CASRDGGQSTQYF	TGTGCCAGCAGGGACGGGGGCCAAAGTACACAGTATTTT
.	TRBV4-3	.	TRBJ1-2	CASSRDQGSNYGYTF	TGCGCCAGCAGCCGGGATCAGGGCTCGAACTATGGCTACACCTTC
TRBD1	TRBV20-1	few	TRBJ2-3	CSALGQGEYTDTQYF	TGCAGTGCATTGGGACAGGGTGAATACACAGATACGCAGTATTTT
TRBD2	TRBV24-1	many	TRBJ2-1	CATSAPTGTSGSRDEQFF	TGTGCCACCAGTGCCCCCACCGGGACTAGCGGGAGTAGGGATGAGCAGTTCTTC
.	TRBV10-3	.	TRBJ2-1	CASSEAGGKEHNEKLF	TGTGCCAGCAGTGAGGCTGGAGGAAAAGAACATAATGAAAAACTCTTC
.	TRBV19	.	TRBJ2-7	CASSIANGTYKQHF	TGTGCCAGTAGTATAGCTAACGGTACCTACAAGCAGCACTTC
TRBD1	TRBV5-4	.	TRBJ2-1	CASSMGQASSNEQFF	TGTGCCAGCAGCATGGGACAGGCTTCTTCCAATGAGCAGTTCTTC
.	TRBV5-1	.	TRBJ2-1	CASSLGRCGKSDEQFF	TGCGCCAGCAGCTTGGGAAGATGCGGGAAGAGCGATGAGCAGTTCTTC
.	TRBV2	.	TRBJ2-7	CASGDSGSDTQYF	TGTGCCAGCGGCGACAGTGGCTCAGATACGCAGTATTTC
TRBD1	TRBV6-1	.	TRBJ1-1	CASRQGQNTEAFEAFF	TGTGCCAGCAGACAGGGGCAAAACACTGAAGCTTTTGAAGCTTTCTTT
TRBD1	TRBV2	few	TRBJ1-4	CASAPRTGGEKLFF	TGTGCCAGCGCTCCGAGGACAGGGGGTGAAAAACTGTTTTTT
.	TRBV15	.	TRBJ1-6	CATSTGGTYNSPLHF	TGTGCCACCAGCACAGGAGGGACTTATAATTCACCCCTCCACTTT
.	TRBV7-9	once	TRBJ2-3	CASSLAGTPYTQYF	TGTGCCAGCAGCTTAGCAGGGACTCCCTATACGCAGTATTTT
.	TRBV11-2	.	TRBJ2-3	CASSLLEEPDTQYF	TGTGCCAGCAGCTTATTAGAGGAACCCGATACGCAGTATTTT